In this sample, the clone carrying this TCR beta chain turned up a few times. Antigen unknown. This sample was taken from a study of T cell repertoires in cytomegalovirus infection. Overall study context: Both a matching HLA type and CMV infection were indicated by public TCR beta signatures.

Findings of the study overall: The ex vivo response was dominated by HLA-C-restricted CMV-specific TCR beta clonotypes.

TCRdb ran MiXCR on the reads and lists one entry per CDR3 protein. Among 140,000 to 150,000 distinct CDR3 sequences listed, over 30% were seen once. Sequenced material: CD8+ T cells from cultured PBMCs, taken from culture after CMV antigen stimulation. This TCR came from a human donor in good health (CMV status not recorded). Some clones in this sample may be carry-over from other donors' samples.

The DNA of the CDR3 is TGTGCCAGCAGTGAGGAGAGGGGGATGAATGAGCAGTTCTTC. Translation: CASSEERGMNEQFF. The genes are TRBV6-1 and TRBJ2-1; TRBD1 is a possible D gene (6 bases). CDR3 length: 14 residues. CDR1 and CDR2 (germline): MNHNS, SASEGT. V lost 3 bases and J lost 7, with 13 bases in between.